The rows below give T cell receptor beta chains drawn from one sample of a study of CD8 T cells in ankylosing spondylitis. MiXCR was run by TCRdb on the 5' RACE reads, yielding one entry per CDR3 protein. The sample lists 200,000 to 250,000 distinct CDR3 sequences, around 11% seen once, with roughly 6.8% in the top ten. The source material was blood, either unsorted or a sorted T cell fraction (not recorded which). The receptors stem from a male donor with ankylosing spondylitis or in good health (not recorded which). Each CDR3 is given with its conserved first and last residue. A D gene is named only where the DNA matches it firmly. Rows may omit the clone size; those that give it use once, few, many or a size class.

abundance | d_gene | j_gene | v_gene | CDR3aa | CDR3nt
many | TRBD1 | TRBJ1-5 | TRBV12-3/TRBV12-4 | CASSLDRGRGPQHF | TGTGCCAGCAGTCTCGACAGGGGGCGGGGGCCCCAGCATTTT
many | . | TRBJ1-1 | TRBV20-1 | CSAGQTTEAFF | TGCAGTGCCGGACAGACCACTGAAGCTTTCTTT
many | TRBD2 | TRBJ2-2 | TRBV5-1 | CASSLTVAGLTGELFF | TGCGCCAGCAGCTTGACGGTAGCGGGACTCACCGGGGAGCTGTTTTTT
many | TRBD1 | TRBJ2-7 | TRBV5-1 | CASSLEDRWRSEQYF | TGCGCCAGCAGCTTGGAGGACAGGTGGAGGAGCGAGCAGTACTTC
few | TRBD2 | TRBJ2-2 | TRBV6-1 | CASSTLAGDTGELFF | TGTGCCAGCAGTACACTAGCGGGGGACACCGGGGAGCTGTTTTTT
many | . | TRBJ2-1 | TRBV9 | CASSTGTSYNEQFF | TGTGCCAGCAGTACAGGGACCTCCTACAATGAGCAGTTCTTC
many | TRBD1 | TRBJ1-2 | TRBV5-1 | CASSVDRSNYGYTF | TGCGCCAGCAGCGTGGACAGGTCCAACTATGGCTACACCTTC
. | TRBD2 | TRBJ2-5 | TRBV27 | CASSLIGSGRGETQYF | TGTGCCAGCAGTTTGATAGGTAGCGGGAGAGGAGAGACCCAGTACTTC
many | . | TRBJ2-3 | TRBV29-1 | CSVGGESTDTQYF | TGCAGCGTTGGCGGGGAAAGCACAGATACGCAGTATTTT
many | . | TRBJ2-2 | TRBV2 | CASQYRNTGELFF | TGTGCCAGCCAATATCGTAACACCGGGGAGCTGTTTTTT
many | . | TRBJ2-3 | TRBV4-1 | CASSQSERVDTQYF | TGCGCCAGCAGCCAATCGGAGAGGGTAGATACGCAGTATTTT
many | TRBD2 | TRBJ2-5 | TRBV4-2 | CASRTTSGGQETQYF | TGTGCCAGCAGAACGACTAGCGGGGGCCAAGAGACCCAGTACTTC
many | . | TRBJ1-1 | TRBV5-1 | CASTPSPRENTEAFF | TGCGCCAGCACCCCGAGTCCAAGGGAAAACACTGAAGCTTTCTTT
many | . | TRBJ2-6 | TRBV29-1 | CSAQDSIVSGANVLTF | TGCAGCGCCCAAGACTCCATCGTTTCTGGGGCCAACGTCCTGACTTTC
. | TRBD2 | TRBJ2-5 | TRBV20-1 | CSGGGYQETQYF | TGCAGCGGCGGGGGGTACCAAGAGACCCAGTACTTC
few | TRBD2 | TRBJ2-1 | TRBV11-1 | CASSPRTSGRKDEQFF | TGTGCCAGCAGCCCAAGGACTAGCGGGAGGAAGGATGAGCAGTTCTTC
few | TRBD2 | TRBJ2-5 | TRBV15 | CATSRSSGERIQETQYF | TGTGCCACCAGCAGAAGTAGCGGGGAGAGAATTCAAGAGACCCAGTACTTC
many | . | TRBJ2-1 | TRBV7-3 | CASSSLVAYNEQFF | TGTGCCAGCAGCTCATTAGTGGCCTACAATGAGCAGTTCTTC
many | . | TRBJ1-1 | TRBV6-1 | CASSPGQGRTEAFF | TGTGCCAGCAGTCCCGGGCAGGGAAGAACTGAAGCTTTCTTT
many | TRBD1 | TRBJ2-7 | TRBV29-1 | CSVEWTGEEQYF | TGCAGCGTTGAATGGACAGGGGAAGAGCAGTACTTC